The clone carrying this T cell receptor beta chain showed up many times. Trimming cost V 11 bases and J 2 bases, with 13 bases left between them. The CDR3 has 14 residues. CDR1 ENHRY and CDR2 SYGVKD come from the germline V gene. Per the original methods: Amplification of reference gene primers provided the estimated nucleated cell counts. Measured with immunoSEQ multiplex PCR; TCRdb has only the in-frame clones, and not every one. D and trimming come from the DNA, and the V and J calls and clone size come from that table. The repertoire has about 230,000 clones, roughly 88% of them found once; the top ten carry about 2%. This sample stems from a study of blood T cell repertoires in COVID-19. Overall study context: Specimens from acute and convalescent COVID-19 originated in the United States, Italy and Spain. PBMCs, B-cell-depleted T cells, or T cells provided the cDNA or gDNA that made up the material.

This chain uses TRBV10-3 with TRBJ1-6; weak D call: TRBD1 (6 bases). The source of this sequence is a man aged 35-49 years who had recovered from COVID-19. What was sequenced was peripheral blood. The CDR3 sequence: CASTGSPYNSPLHF. The CDR3 region has the DNA TGTGCCTCCACAGGGTCCCCCTATAATTCACCCCTCCACTTT.